Below are 22 T cell receptor beta chains sequenced from a single sample in a study of read filtering for tumor transcriptome and immune sequencing. Molecular barcoded adaptors covering alpha/delta and beta/gamma chains were used on about 0.4 ug RNA. TCRdb ran MiXCR on the reads and lists one entry per CDR3 protein. The repertoire consists of about 46,000 distinct CDR3 sequences, with about 20% occurring once and the leading ten covering over 35%. Sequencing input: a population of CD138-negative cells sorted from bone marrow. Receptor source: a donor at least 40 years old with multiple myeloma.

As concerns this clonotype: One end of the junction is discordant with germline, which a read error may explain. The chain links TRBV6-1 to TRBJ2-5; 8 bases match TRBD2. The CDR3 length is 14 residues. The germline V gene has CDR1 MNHNS and CDR2 SASEGT. The CDR3: CAGSARSGKETQYF. In nucleotides, the CDR3 is TGTGCCGGCAGTGCTCGTAGCGGGAAAGAGACCCAGTACTTC.

This clonotype was counted many times. The J gene is TRBJ2-5, the V gene TRBV2; no reliable D call. Germline V gene lookup returns CDR1 SNHLY and CDR2 FYNNEI. CDR3 size: 16 residues. Trimming stripped 3 bases from V and 2 bases from J, with 16 bases between. The CDR3 sequence: CASSEIAFTEQETQYF. CDR3 DNA: TGTGCCAGCAGTGAGATTGCGTTCACGGAGCAAGAGACCCAGTACTTC.

This clonotype was seen many times. V and J are TRBV2 and TRBJ1-1, with a tentative D call TRBD1 (5 bases). Germline CDR1 SNHLY, CDR2 FYNNEI. Trimming took 6 bases from V and 6 from J, leaving 14 bases between them. The length of the CDR3 is 13 residues. The CDR3 DNA sequence: TGTGCCAGCAGGCAACAGGTATTACCTGAAGCTTTCTTT. It translates to CASRQQVLPEAFF.

The chain recombines TRBV12-3 or TRBV12-4 with TRBJ2-7, with 11 nucleotides matching TRBD1. The CDR3 extends over 14 amino acids. The ends lost 6 bases at V and 3 bases at J; junction bases unmatched: 4. CDR3 DNA: TGTGCCAGCAGCTCCGGGACAGGGGGCTACGAGCAGTACTTC. Its translation: CASSSGTGGYEQYF.

This clonotype is a singleton in its sample. This may be a read error: a much more frequent sequence differs by one nucleotide. The V call is TRBV3-1, the J call TRBJ1-1, with 7 bases identical to TRBD1. This CDR3 region has 13 residues. The germline V gene has CDR1 LGHDT and CDR2 YNNKEL (reference sequence). Trimming removed 11 bases from V and 4 bases from J; junction bases left unmatched: 10. The CDR3, as DNA: TGTGCCGGCGGACGACAGGGAGGCACTGAAGCTTTCTTT. Translation gives CAGGRQGGTEAFF.

This clonotype was seen at least ten times. The rearrangement joins TRBV5-4 to TRBJ2-1; TRBD2 agrees at 11 bases. Trimming took 7 bases from V and 5 from J; bases not matched to a gene: 2. The CDR3 consists of 13 residues. Germline loops: CDR1 SGHNT, CDR2 YYREEE (reference sequence). The CDR3 DNA is TGTGCCAGCCGGGGACTAGCGGACAATGAGCAGTTCTTC. Translating it yields CASRGLADNEQFF.

The chain recombines TRBV20-1 with TRBJ2-3; D is perhaps TRBD2 (5 bases). The CDR3 contains 16 residues. The V gene's germline CDR1 is DFQATT and CDR2 SNEGSKA (reference sequence). The V and J ends lost 0 bases and 5 bases respectively, with 18 bases between them. CDR3 nucleotides: TGCAGTGCTAGAGATCGATCGAGGGAGCTGGGAGATACGCAGTATTTT. Residues: CSARDRSRELGDTQYF.

V and J are TRBV29-1 and TRBJ1-2; 10 positions agree with TRBD1. The CDR3 sequence is 15 residues long. The V gene end was trimmed by 5 bases and the J gene end by 3 bases; junction bases not matched to a gene: 9. Germline assignment: CDR1 SQVTM and CDR2 ANQGSEA. In DNA, the CDR3 is TGCAGCGTTCGGGACAGGGGATCTCTCCACTATGGCTACACCTTC. Protein sequence: CSVRDRGSLHYGYTF.

The gene calls are TRBV14 and TRBJ2-3; 8 nucleotides agree with TRBD2. V gave up 0 bases and J gave up 1 base; unmatched junction bases: 9. This CDR3 contains 18 residues. Per germline, CDR1 SGHDN and CDR2 FVKESK. The CDR3 region is CASSQESGAGGRTDTQYF. The CDR3 nucleotides are TGTGCCAGCAGCCAAGAAAGCGGGGCGGGAGGCCGCACAGATACGCAGTATTTT.

This clonotype was observed a handful of times. This chain uses TRBV20-1 with TRBJ2-7; possible D gene TRBD1, 6 bases. The germline CDR1 and CDR2 sequences are DFQATT and SNEGSKA (reference sequence). V was trimmed by 0 bases and J by 2 bases, leaving 14 bases between them. The CDR3 totals 15 residues. CDR3: CSARDPNRDPYEQYF. For the CDR3, the DNA is TGCAGTGCTAGAGATCCCAACAGGGATCCCTACGAGCAGTACTTC.

This clonotype appeared many times. The rearrangement uses TRBV12-3 or TRBV12-4 and TRBJ1-2; a weak D match, TRBD1 (5 bases). This CDR3 region has 13 residues. V was clipped by 6 bases and J by 2 bases, with 10 bases between them. Here the CDR3 DNA reads TGTGCCAGCAGAGACCGGGACAACTATGGCTACACCTTC. This sequence encodes CASRDRDNYGYTF.

J is TRBJ2-1 and V is TRBV27; 9 positions match TRBD2. CDR3 length equals 14 residues. With V trimmed by 3 bases and J by 8 bases, 5 bases remained unmatched. CDR1 and CDR2 (germline): MNHEY, SMNVEV (reference sequence). The CDR3: CASSFSGSGDEQFF. The DNA of the CDR3 is TGTGCCAGCAGTTTTAGCGGGAGTGGGGATGAGCAGTTCTTC.

This clonotype showed up many times. The CDR3: CASSQTYTEAFF. The DNA of the CDR3 is TGTGCCAGCAGCCAGACTTACACTGAAGCTTTCTTT. The V call is TRBV7-9, the J call TRBJ1-1; D not resolved. V lost 5 bases to trimming and J lost 3 bases, with 7 bases between them. There are 12 residues in the CDR3. CDR1 and CDR2 from the germline V gene are SEHNR and FQNEAQ (reference sequence).

This chain uses TRBV20-1 with TRBJ1-1, with D hard to call. The ends were cut back, 3 bases at V and 4 bases at J, with 9 bases in the middle. The CDR3 runs 12 residues. Germline V gene data show CDR1 as DFQATT and CDR2 as SNEGSKA (reference sequence). DNA for the CDR3: TGCAGTGCTAGTTGGGAGAGCACTGAAGCTTTCTTT. It encodes CSASWESTEAFF.

The V and J genes are TRBV12-3 or TRBV12-4 and TRBJ1-1, with a tentative D call TRBD1 (5 bases). The CDR3 runs to 14 residues. The V and J ends lost 5 bases and 1 base respectively, with 11 bases between them. CDR3 amino acids: CASSPPTGNTEAFF. As DNA, the CDR3 is TGTGCCAGCAGTCCGCCTACAGGGAACACTGAAGCTTTCTTT.

This clonotype has just a few counts. One base away lies a much larger clone, so this may be a sequencing read error. This chain connects TRBV7-9 to TRBJ2-3; D unresolved. The J call may be incorrect, as the DNA end agrees better with TRBJ1-5. Germline V gives CDR1 SEHNR, CDR2 FQNEAQ (reference sequence). The CDR3 loop spans 17 amino acids. The CDR3 sequence is CASSLAHMAVGGNTQHF. Written as DNA, the CDR3 is TGTGCCAGCAGCTTAGCGCATATGGCGGTCGGAGGAAATACGCAGCATTTT.

Ten or more counts support this clonotype. The CDR3 region is CSARGDRAQETQYF. The CDR3 nucleotides are TGCAGTGCTAGGGGGGACAGGGCGCAAGAGACCCAGTACTTC. The chain employs TRBV20-1 and TRBJ2-5; 9 nucleotides line up with TRBD1. Germline-derived CDR1 and CDR2 are DFQATT and SNEGSKA (reference sequence). This CDR3 contains 14 residues. Trimming took 3 bases from V and 2 from J; bases not matched to a gene: 4.

This clonotype was found a few times. The gene calls are TRBV5-1 and TRBJ2-1, with D perhaps matching TRBD1 (6 bases). Between the trimmed V and J ends, which lost 5 bases and 7 bases, there was a span of 16 bases. Germline V gene lookup returns CDR1 SGHRS and CDR2 YFSETQ. The CDR3 has 14 residues. CDR3: CASSLDSTANEQFF. DNA of the CDR3: TGCGCCAGCAGTCTGGACAGTACCGCGAATGAGCAGTTCTTC.

V usage is TRBV7-2 and J usage is TRBJ2-7; TRBD2 is a possible D gene (5 bases). This CDR3 spans 13 amino acids. V was pared by 3 bases and J by 3 bases, with 9 bases between. Germline loops: CDR1 SGHTA, CDR2 FQGNSA. The CDR3 protein is CASSLAGLYEQYF. The CDR3 DNA follows: TGTGCCAGCAGCTTGGCGGGCCTCTACGAGCAGTACTTC.

This clonotype was detected ten times or more. The V call is TRBV28, the J call TRBJ2-7, with D perhaps being TRBD1 or TRBD2 (5 bases each). Germline V gene sequence: CDR1 MDHEN, CDR2 SYDVKM. The CDR3 is 14 amino acids. V was clipped by 2 bases and J by 4 bases, with 12 bases between them. The CDR3 nucleotides read TGTGCCAGCAGTTTAACAGGACTCGGGTACGAGCAGTACTTC. It codes for CASSLTGLGYEQYF.

This clonotype came up a few times. This chain connects TRBV28 to TRBJ1-1; D is ambiguous. The ends were cut back, 3 bases at V and 0 bases at J, with 8 bases in the middle. Germline V gene data show CDR1 as MDHEN and CDR2 as SYDVKM. CDR3 length: 14 residues. CDR3 DNA: TGTGCCAGCAGTTTGGTGTTGGTGAACACTGAAGCTTTCTTT. Its translation: CASSLVLVNTEAFF.

For this clonotype: A clone one base away is much larger, so this may be a read error. The chain is built from TRBV6-2 or TRBV6-3 and TRBJ2-1, with D possibly matching TRBD2 (6 bases). The V gene's germline CDR1 is MNHEY and CDR2 SVGEGT. This CDR3 region has 12 residues. Trimming cost V 8 bases and J 11 bases, with 16 bases left between them. CDR3 coding DNA: TGTGCCAGCTCCCAGACTAGGGATAAGCAGTTCTTC. Encoded protein: CASSQTRDKQFF.